This T cell receptor (beta chain) was observed in a study of radiotherapy plus CTLA-4 blockade in lung cancer. Trimming shortened V by 4 bases and J by 5 bases, and 12 bases separated the two germline ends. The V gene's germline CDR1 is SGHNT and CDR2 YYREEE (reference sequence). This CDR3 has 13 amino acids. Measured with immunoSEQ multiplex PCR; TCRdb has only the in-frame clones, and not every one. This sample has 30,000 to 40,000 clones, with about 85% found just once. The genes are TRBV5-4 and TRBJ2-5, with a tentative D call TRBD2 (5 bases). The sequencing here drew on peripheral blood, taken from a patient treated with radiotherapy plus ipilimumab. The sequence derives from a human donor with non-small cell lung cancer who had stable disease on radiotherapy plus ipilimumab. In DNA, the CDR3 is TGTGCCAGCAGCAAACGGGGTGGGGAGACCCAGTACTTC. It is translated as CASSKRGGETQYF.